The 6 T cell receptor beta chains below all came from one sample that was sequenced in a study of T cell responses to AZD1222 COVID-19 vaccine. Sequencing was performed with immunoSEQ multiplex PCR; in TCRdb, only in-frame clones are kept and a portion is missing. Here the sample spans under 150,000 clones, 92% being singletons. The sample was peripheral blood, taken 28 days after the second AZD1222 dose. The source is an adult who received the AZD1222 COVID-19 vaccine.

This clone came up a few times. The chain combines TRBV30 with TRBJ2-3; the D call may be TRBD1 or TRBD2 (5 bases each). Germline V gene data show CDR1 as GTSNPN and CDR2 as SVGIG (reference sequence). Deletions cut 1 base from V and 10 bases from J, with 18 bases between. The length of the CDR3 is 14 residues. The CDR3 loop reads CAWSAPLGTPPQYF. CDR3 DNA sequence: TGTGCCTGGAGTGCCCCGCTTGGGACCCCGCCGCAGTATTTT.

The CDR3 DNA reads TGTGCCAGCAGTGGAGGGGACACCCGAGGGGATGAGCAGTTCTTC. It codes for CASSGGDTRGDEQFF. The rearrangement uses TRBV6-6 and TRBJ2-1, with D perhaps being TRBD1 or TRBD2 (6 bases each). CDR3 length: 15 amino acids. Per the germline V gene, CDR1 is MNHNY and CDR2 is SVGAGI (reference sequence). Deletions cut 5 bases from V and 8 bases from J, with 19 bases between.

Notes on this clone: In the same sample, other DNA sequences code for this CDR3. This chain connects TRBV6-6 to TRBJ2-1, with D uncertain. Trimming took 5 bases from V and 2 from J, leaving 4 bases between them. The CDR3 runs 12 residues. Germline CDR1 MNHNY, CDR2 SVGAGI (reference sequence). The CDR3 coding sequence is TGTGCCAGCAGTAGACCCTACAATGAGCAGTTCTTC. Translation gives CASSRPYNEQFF.

The V call is TRBV5-1, the J call TRBJ1-1; TRBD1 aligns across 9 bases. The germline gives CDR1 SGHRS, CDR2 YFSETQ. Germline trimming cut 4 bases from V and 5 bases from J; bases unmatched to any gene: 6. This CDR3 is built from 14 residues. CDR3 amino acids: CASSQWTGDTEAFF. CDR3 bases: TGCGCCAGCAGCCAATGGACAGGGGATACTGAAGCTTTCTTT.

Only a few counts were recorded for this clone. CDR3 coding DNA: TGTGCCAGCAGCAACTGGACAGGTAGCTCCTACAATGAGCAGTTCTTC. This encodes CASSNWTGSSYNEQFF. The chain links TRBV3-1 (or the pseudogene TRBV3-2) to TRBJ2-1; 7 bases match TRBD1. J gave up 0 bases and V 5 bases, and 7 bases lay outside the gene matches. The CDR3 loop spans 16 amino acids. In germline, CDR1 is LGHDT, CDR2 YNNKEL (reference sequence).

This sequence joins TRBV19 and TRBJ1-2, with 7 nucleotides matching TRBD1. The germline V gene encodes CDR1 LNHDA and CDR2 SQIVND (reference sequence). V lost 1 base to trimming and J lost 7 bases; unmatched junction nucleotides: 6. CDR3 size: 14 residues. The CDR3 spells CASSIGAGGTGYTF. The CDR3, as DNA: TGTGCCAGTAGTATAGGTGCAGGGGGGACTGGCTACACCTTC.